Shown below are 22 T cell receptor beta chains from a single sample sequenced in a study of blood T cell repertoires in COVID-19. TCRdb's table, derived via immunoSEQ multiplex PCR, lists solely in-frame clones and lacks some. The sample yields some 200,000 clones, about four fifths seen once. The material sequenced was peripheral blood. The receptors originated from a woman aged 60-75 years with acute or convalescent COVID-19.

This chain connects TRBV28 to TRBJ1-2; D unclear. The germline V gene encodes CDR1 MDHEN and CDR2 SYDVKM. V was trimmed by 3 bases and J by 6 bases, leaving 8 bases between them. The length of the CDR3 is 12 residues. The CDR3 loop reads CASSFQANGYTF. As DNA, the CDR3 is TGTGCCAGCAGTTTCCAGGCAAATGGCTACACCTTC.

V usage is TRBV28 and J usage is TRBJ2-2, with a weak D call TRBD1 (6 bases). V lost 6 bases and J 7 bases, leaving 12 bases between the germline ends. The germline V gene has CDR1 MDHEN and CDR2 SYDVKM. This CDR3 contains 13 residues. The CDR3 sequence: CASRQGRDGELFF. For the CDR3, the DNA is TGTGCCAGCAGACAGGGTAGGGACGGGGAGCTGTTTTTT.

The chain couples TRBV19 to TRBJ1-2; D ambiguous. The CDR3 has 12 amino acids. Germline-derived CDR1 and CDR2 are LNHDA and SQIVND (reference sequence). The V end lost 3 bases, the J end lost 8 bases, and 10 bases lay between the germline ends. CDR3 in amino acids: CASSIDIGGYTF. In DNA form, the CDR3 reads TGTGCCAGTAGTATCGACATAGGAGGCTACACCTTC.

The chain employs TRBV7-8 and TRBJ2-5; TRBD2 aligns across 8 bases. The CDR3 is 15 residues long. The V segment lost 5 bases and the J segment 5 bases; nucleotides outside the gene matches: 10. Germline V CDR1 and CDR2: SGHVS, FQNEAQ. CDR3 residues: CASSPRTSPEETQYF. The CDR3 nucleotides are TGTGCCAGCAGCCCTCGGACTAGCCCTGAGGAGACCCAGTACTTC.

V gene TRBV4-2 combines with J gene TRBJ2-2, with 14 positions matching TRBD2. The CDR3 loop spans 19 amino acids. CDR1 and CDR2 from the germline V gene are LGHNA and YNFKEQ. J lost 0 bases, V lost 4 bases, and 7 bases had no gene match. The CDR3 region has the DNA TGTGCCAGCAGCCCACTACGGACTAGCGGGGGGTCGAACACCGGGGAGCTGTTTTTT. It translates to CASSPLRTSGGSNTGELFF.

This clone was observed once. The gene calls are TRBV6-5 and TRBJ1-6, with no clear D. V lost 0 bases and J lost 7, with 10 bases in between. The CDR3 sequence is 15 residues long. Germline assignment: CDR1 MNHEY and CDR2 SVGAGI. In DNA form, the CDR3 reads TGTGCCAGCAGTTACTCGCTACACAGCAATTCACCCCTCCACTTT. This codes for CASSYSLHSNSPLHF.

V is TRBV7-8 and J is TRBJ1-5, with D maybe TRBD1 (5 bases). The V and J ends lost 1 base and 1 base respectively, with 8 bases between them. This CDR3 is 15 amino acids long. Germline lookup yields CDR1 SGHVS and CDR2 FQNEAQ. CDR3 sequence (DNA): TGTGCCAGCAGCTTAGATAACAGGAGCAATCAGCCCCAGCATTTT. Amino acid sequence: CASSLDNRSNQPQHF.

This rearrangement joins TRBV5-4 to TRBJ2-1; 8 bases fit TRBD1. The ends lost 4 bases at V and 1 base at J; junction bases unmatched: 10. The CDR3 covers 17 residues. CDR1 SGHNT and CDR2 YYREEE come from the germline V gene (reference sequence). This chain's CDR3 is CASSPIDRGRSYNEQFF. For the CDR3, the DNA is TGTGCCAGCAGCCCGATCGACAGGGGTAGGTCCTACAATGAGCAGTTCTTC.

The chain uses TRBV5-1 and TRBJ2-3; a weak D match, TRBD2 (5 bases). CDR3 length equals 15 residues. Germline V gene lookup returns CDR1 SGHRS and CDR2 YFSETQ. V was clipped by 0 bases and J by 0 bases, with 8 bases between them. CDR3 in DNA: TGCGCCAGCAGCTTGGCGGGGAAGAGCACAGATACGCAGTATTTT. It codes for CASSLAGKSTDTQYF.

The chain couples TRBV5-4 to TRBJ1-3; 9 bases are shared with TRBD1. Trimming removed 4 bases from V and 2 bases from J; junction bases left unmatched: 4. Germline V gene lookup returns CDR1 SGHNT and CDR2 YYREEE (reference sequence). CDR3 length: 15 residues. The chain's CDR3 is CASSLTGGAGNTIYF. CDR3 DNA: TGTGCCAGCAGCCTGACAGGGGGAGCTGGAAACACCATATATTTT.

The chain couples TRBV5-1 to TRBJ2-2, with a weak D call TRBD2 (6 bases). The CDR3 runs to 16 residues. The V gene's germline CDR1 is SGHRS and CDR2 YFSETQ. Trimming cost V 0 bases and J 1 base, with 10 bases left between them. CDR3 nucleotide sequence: TGCGCCAGCAGCTTGGCTGGGCGGGGGAACACCGGGGAGCTGTTTTTT. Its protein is CASSLAGRGNTGELFF.

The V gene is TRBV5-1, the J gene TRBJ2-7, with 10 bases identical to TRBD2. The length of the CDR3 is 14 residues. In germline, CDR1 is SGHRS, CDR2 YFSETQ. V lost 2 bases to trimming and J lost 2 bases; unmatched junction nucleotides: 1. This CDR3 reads CASSLSGGAYEQYF. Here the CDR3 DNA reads TGCGCCAGCAGCTTAAGCGGGGGGGCCTACGAGCAGTACTTC. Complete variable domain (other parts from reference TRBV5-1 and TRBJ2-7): KAGVTQTPRYLIKTRGQQVTLSCSPISGHRSVSWYQQTPGQGLQFLFEYFSETQRNKGNFPGRFSGRQFSNSRSEMNVSTLELGDSALYLCASSLSGGAYEQYFGPGTRLTVT.

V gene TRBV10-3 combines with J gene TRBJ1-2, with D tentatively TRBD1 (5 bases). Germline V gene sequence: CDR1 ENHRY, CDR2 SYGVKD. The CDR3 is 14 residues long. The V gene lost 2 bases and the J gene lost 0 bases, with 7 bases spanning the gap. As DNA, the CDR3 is TGTGCCATCAGTGAGGGGGCAGCTAACTATGGCTACACCTTC. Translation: CAISEGAANYGYTF.

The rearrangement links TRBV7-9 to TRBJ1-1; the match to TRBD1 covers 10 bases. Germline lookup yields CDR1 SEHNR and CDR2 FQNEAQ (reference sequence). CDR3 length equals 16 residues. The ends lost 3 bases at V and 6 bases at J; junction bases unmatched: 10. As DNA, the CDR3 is TGTGCCAGCAGCTTTATTTTCGACAGGGGGCCCGCTGAAGCTTTCTTT. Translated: CASSFIFDRGPAEAFF.

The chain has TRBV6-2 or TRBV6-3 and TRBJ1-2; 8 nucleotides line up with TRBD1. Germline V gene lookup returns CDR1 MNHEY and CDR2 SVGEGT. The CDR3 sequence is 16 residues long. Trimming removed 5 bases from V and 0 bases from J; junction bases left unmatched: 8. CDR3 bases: TGTGCCAGCAGTCGAGCCACGACAGGGGCTAACTATGGCTACACCTTC. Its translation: CASSRATTGANYGYTF.

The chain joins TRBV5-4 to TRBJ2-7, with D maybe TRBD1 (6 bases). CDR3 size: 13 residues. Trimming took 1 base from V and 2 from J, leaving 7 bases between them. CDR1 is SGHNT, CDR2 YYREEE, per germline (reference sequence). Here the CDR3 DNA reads TGTGCCAGCAGCTTGAACAGGGCCTACGAGCAGTACTTC. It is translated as CASSLNRAYEQYF.

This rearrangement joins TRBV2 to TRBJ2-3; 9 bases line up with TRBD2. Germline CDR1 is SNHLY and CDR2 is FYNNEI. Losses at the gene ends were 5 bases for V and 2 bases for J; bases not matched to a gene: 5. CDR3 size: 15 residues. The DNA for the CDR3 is TGTGCCAGCAGTCCGGGACTAGCCCTCACAGATACGCAGTATTTT. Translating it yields CASSPGLALTDTQYF.

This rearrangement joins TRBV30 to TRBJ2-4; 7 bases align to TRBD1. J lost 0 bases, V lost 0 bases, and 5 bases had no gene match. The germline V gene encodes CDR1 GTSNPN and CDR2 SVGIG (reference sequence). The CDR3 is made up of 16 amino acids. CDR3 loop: CAWSVGQALAKNIQYF. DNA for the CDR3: TGTGCCTGGAGTGTAGGACAGGCCTTAGCCAAAAACATTCAGTACTTC.

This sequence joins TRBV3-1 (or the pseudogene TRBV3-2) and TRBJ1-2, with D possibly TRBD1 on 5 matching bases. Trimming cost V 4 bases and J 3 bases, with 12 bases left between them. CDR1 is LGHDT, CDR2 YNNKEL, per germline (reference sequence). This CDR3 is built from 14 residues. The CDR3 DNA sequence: TGTGCCAGCAGCCCTACCCCGACAGACTATGGCTACACCTTC. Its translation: CASSPTPTDYGYTF.

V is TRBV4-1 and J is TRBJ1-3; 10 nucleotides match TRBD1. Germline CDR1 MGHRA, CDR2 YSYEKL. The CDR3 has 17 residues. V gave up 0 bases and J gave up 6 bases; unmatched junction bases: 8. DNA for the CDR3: TGCGCCAGCAGCCAAGATTCCAGGGGACAGGGGCCAAACACCATATATTTT. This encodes CASSQDSRGQGPNTIYF.

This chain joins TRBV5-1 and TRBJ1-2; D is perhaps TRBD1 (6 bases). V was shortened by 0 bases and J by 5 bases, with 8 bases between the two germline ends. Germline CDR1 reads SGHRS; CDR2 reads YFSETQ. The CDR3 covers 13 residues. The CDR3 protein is CASSLDREYGYTF. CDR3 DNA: TGCGCCAGCAGCTTGGACAGGGAGTATGGCTACACCTTC.

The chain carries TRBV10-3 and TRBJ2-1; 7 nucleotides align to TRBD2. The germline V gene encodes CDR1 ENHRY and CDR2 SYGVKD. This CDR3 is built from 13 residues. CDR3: CALGSGGVNEQFF. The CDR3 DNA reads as TGTGCACTTGGCTCGGGGGGAGTAAATGAGCAGTTCTTC.